This paragraph covers one T cell receptor beta chain sequence. V gave up 0 bases and J gave up 6 bases; unmatched junction bases: 12. The CDR3 extends over 17 amino acids. Germline-derived CDR1 and CDR2 are LGHDT and YNNKEL (reference sequence). Original processing methods: Amplified reference gene primers provided the basis for estimating nucleated cell counts. Profiling relied on immunoSEQ multiplex PCR, and the TCRdb table lists in-frame clones only, not all of them. V and J calls and clone size follow that table, whereas D and trimming were derived from the DNA. The profile shows tens of thousands of clones, roughly nine tenths of them singletons. The entry originates in a study of blood T cell repertoires in COVID-19. The wider study: Spain, Italy and the United States supplied samples that represented acute and convalescent COVID-19. In each case, the material was cDNA or gDNA derived from T cells, B-cell-depleted T cells, or PBMCs.

The chain employs TRBV3-1 (or the pseudogene TRBV3-2) and TRBJ2-7, with 9 positions matching TRBD2. Input material: peripheral blood. The clonotype was recovered from a man older than 75 in a cohort sampled during active COVID-19. CDR3 nucleotide sequence: TGTGCCAGCAGCCAAGATATCCTAGCGGGGCCGTCTGCCGAGCAGTACTTC. Residues: CASSQDILAGPSAEQYF.